These 14 T cell receptor beta chains came from one sample sequenced in a study of blood T cells in healthy people across ages. PCR was performed a second time for about 6 to 11 cycles using a sample-barcoded 5' primer and a J-beta primer mix. In TCRdb, the 5' RACE reads were re-called with MiXCR into one record per CDR3 protein. The table records 650,000 to 700,000 distinct CDR3 sequences, around 32% of them present only once. The sequenced material came from blood. The receptors derive from a woman older than 75 in good health.

Concerning this clonotype: It may be a read error: a sequence one base away is much more abundant. The chain combines TRBV6-5 with TRBJ1-6; D call uncertain. The length of the CDR3 is 16 residues. CDR1 and CDR2 from the germline V gene are MNHEY and SVGAGI. The CDR3 loop reads CASSPTGGSYSSPLHF. DNA for the CDR3: TGTGCCAGCAGTCCGACCGGAGGCTCCTATAGTTCACCCCTCCACTTT.

On this clonotype: A read error may be the cause here, since a much bigger clone is one base away. The gene calls are TRBV9 and TRBJ2-3; TRBD1 might be the D (5 bases). The CDR3 is 15 amino acids. Trimming cost V 0 bases and J 1 base, with 9 bases left between them. Germline loops: CDR1 SGDLS, CDR2 YYNGEE. DNA for the CDR3: TGTGCCAGCAGCGTAGAGGGGTGGGGCACAGATACGCAGTATTTT. Encoded protein: CASSVEGWGTDTQYF.

A word on this clonotype: At one of its ends the junction is not consistent with the germline gene, which may arise from a read error. The rearrangement uses TRBV7-9 and TRBJ2-6; D possibly matches TRBD1 or TRBD2 (5 bases each). CDR1 SEHNR and CDR2 FQNEAQ come from the germline V gene (reference sequence). The CDR3 contains 14 residues. The CDR3 DNA is TGTGCCAGCAGCCCCTCCTCTGGGACCAACGTCCGGACTTTC. This encodes CASSPSSGTNVRTF.

On this clonotype: One base away lies a much larger clone, so this may be a sequencing read error. CDR3 amino acids: CANSLRRSYGYTF. In DNA, the CDR3 is TGTGCCAACAGTTTAAGACGAAGCTATGGCTACACCTTC. This chain uses TRBV12-3 or TRBV12-4 with TRBJ1-2, with D hard to call. CDR3 length: 13 residues.

The rearrangement joins TRBV13 to TRBJ1-1; 9 nucleotides match TRBD1. CDR3 size: 16 residues. V lost 5 bases and J lost 0; bases outside the gene matches: 7. Germline values: CDR1 PRHDT, CDR2 FYEKMQ (reference sequence). The CDR3 DNA is TGTGCCAGCAGCCCTCGGGGACAGGGTATGAACACTGAAGCTTTCTTT. Its protein product is CASSPRGQGMNTEAFF.

The gene calls are TRBV9 and TRBJ2-1, with a possible D match to TRBD2 (7 bases). Looked up from germline, CDR1 is SGDLS and CDR2 is YYNGEE. The CDR3 consists of 16 residues. Trimming removed 4 bases at V and 2 bases at J, with 16 bases between. CDR3 nucleotide sequence: TGTGCCAGCAGCCAAGGACTAGGGGGGACCTACAATGAGCAGTTCTTC. As protein: CASSQGLGGTYNEQFF.

This clonotype was seen at least ten times. The chain uses TRBV12-3 or TRBV12-4 and TRBJ1-4; tentatively, D is TRBD1 (6 bases). Trimming pared 8 bases from V and 11 bases from J, leaving 21 bases between. The CDR3 totals 14 residues. The CDR3 nucleotides read TGTGCCAGCTTTAACCGGGACACAGGGAGGAAACTGTTTTTT. Its protein is CASFNRDTGRKLFF.

Many counts were recorded for this clonotype. The chain has TRBV7-8 and TRBJ2-1; D is perhaps TRBD2 (5 bases). Germline V CDR1 and CDR2: SGHVS, FQNEAQ. V was pared by 2 bases and J by 5 bases, with 19 bases between. This CDR3 contains 17 residues. The CDR3 DNA reads as TGTGCCAGCAGCTTAAATCTGGGAGTGGGTCTTGACAATGAGCAGTTCTTC. Protein product: CASSLNLGVGLDNEQFF. Full variable domain (missing parts from reference TRBV7-8 and TRBJ2-1): GAGVSQSPRYKVAKRGQDVALRCDPISGHVSLFWYQQALGQGPEFLTYFQNEAQLDKSGLPSDRFFAERPEGSVSTLKIQRTQQEDSAVYLCASSLNLGVGLDNEQFFGPGTRLTVL.

This clonotype was counted at least ten times. This sequence joins TRBV20-1 and TRBJ2-7, with TRBD1 matching over 7 bases. The J segment lost 1 base and the V segment lost 5 bases, leaving 8 bases of the junction unmatched. Germline-derived CDR1 and CDR2 are DFQATT and SNEGSKA (reference sequence). This CDR3 is built from 14 residues. This chain's CDR3 is CSAARQGVSYEQYF. The CDR3 region has the DNA TGCAGTGCTGCCCGACAGGGAGTTTCCTACGAGCAGTACTTC.

The chain uses TRBV30 and TRBJ1-1; 9 bases fit TRBD1. The V segment lost 3 bases and the J segment 6 bases; nucleotides outside the gene matches: 11. The germline gives CDR1 GTSNPN, CDR2 SVGIG (reference sequence). The CDR3 consists of 15 residues. In nucleotides, the CDR3 is TGTGCCTGGAGATACCGGGACAGGGATTTCGCTGAAGCTTTCTTT. Its protein is CAWRYRDRDFAEAFF.

This clonotype has a count of ten or more. The CDR3 reads CASSFLTGTDTQYF. CDR3 sequence (DNA): TGCGCCAGCAGCTTCTTGACTGGCACAGATACGCAGTATTTT. This sequence joins TRBV5-1 and TRBJ2-3; no clear D gene. The V and J ends lost 2 bases and 1 base respectively, with 8 bases between them. CDR3 length: 14 amino acids. Germline V CDR1 and CDR2: SGHRS, YFSETQ.

In its sample, this clonotype was seen many times. The CDR3 sequence is CASSVTVLWTEAFF. The CDR3 DNA sequence: TGTGCCAGCAGCGTGACAGTTTTGTGGACTGAAGCTTTCTTT. This sequence joins TRBV7-8 and TRBJ1-1; D possibly corresponds to TRBD1 (5 bases). V shed 5 bases and J shed 5 bases, with 15 bases lying between them. The CDR3 length is 14 residues. Germline assignment: CDR1 SGHVS and CDR2 FQNEAQ.

Ten or more counts support this clonotype. The CDR3, as DNA: TGTGCCAGCTCACCACGGTCGTTGCGGGACGGGGAGACCCAGTACTTC. Protein sequence: CASSPRSLRDGETQYF. The chain couples TRBV18 to TRBJ2-5, with D perhaps TRBD2 (6 bases). This CDR3 is built from 16 residues. Between the trimmed V and J ends, which lost 1 base and 5 bases, there was a span of 17 bases. Germline CDR1 is KGHSH and CDR2 is LQKENI.

This clonotype was recorded many times. The J gene is TRBJ1-1, the V gene TRBV20-1; no reliable D call. The length of the CDR3 is 10 residues. CDR1 DFQATT and CDR2 SNEGSKA come from the germline V gene (reference sequence). CDR3 sequence (DNA): TGCAGCCCGTTGAACACTGAAGCTTTCTTT. This sequence encodes CSPLNTEAFF.